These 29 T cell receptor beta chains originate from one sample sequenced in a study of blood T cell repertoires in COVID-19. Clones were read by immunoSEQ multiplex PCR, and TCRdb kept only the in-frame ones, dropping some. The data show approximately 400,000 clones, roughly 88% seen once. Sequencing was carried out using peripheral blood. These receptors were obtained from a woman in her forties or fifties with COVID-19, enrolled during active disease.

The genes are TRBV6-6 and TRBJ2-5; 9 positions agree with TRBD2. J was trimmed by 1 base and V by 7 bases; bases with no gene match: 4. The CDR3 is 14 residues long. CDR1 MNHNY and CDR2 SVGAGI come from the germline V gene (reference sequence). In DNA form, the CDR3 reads TGTGCCAGCACACGAGCGGGGGGCCAAGAGACCCAGTACTTC. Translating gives CASTRAGGQETQYF.

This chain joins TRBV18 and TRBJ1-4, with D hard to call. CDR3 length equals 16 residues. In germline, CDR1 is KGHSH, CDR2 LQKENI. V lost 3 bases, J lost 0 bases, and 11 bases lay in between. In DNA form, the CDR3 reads TGTGCCAGCTCACCCCGAGGCGGTGCAACTAATGAAAAACTGTTTTTT. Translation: CASSPRGGATNEKLFF.

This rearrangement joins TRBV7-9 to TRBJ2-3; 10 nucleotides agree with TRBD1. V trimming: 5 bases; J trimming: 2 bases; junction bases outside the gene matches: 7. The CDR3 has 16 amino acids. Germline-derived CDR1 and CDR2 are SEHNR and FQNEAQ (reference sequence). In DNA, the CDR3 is TGTGCCAGCAGCCCTAGGGGACAGGGGTTCACAGATACGCAGTATTTT. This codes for CASSPRGQGFTDTQYF.

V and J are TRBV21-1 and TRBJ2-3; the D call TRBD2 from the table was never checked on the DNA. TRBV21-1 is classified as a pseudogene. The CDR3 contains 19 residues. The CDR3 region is CASSKEASGGTTSTDTQYF. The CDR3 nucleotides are TGTGCCAGCAGCAAAGAGGCTAGCGGGGGGACCACTAGCACAGATACGCAGTATTTT.

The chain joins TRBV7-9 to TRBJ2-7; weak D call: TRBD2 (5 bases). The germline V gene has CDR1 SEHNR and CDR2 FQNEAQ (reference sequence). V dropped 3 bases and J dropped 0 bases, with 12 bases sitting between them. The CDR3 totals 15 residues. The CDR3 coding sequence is TGTGCCAGCAGCTTTCAAGGCGGGCCCTCCTACGAGCAGTACTTC. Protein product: CASSFQGGPSYEQYF. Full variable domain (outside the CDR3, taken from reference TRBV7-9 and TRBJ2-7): DTGVSQNPRHKITKRGQNVTFRCDPISEHNRLYWYRQTLGQGPEFLTYFQNEAQLEKSRLLSDRFSAERPKGSFSTLEIQRTEQGDSAMYLCASSFQGGPSYEQYFGPGTRLTVT.

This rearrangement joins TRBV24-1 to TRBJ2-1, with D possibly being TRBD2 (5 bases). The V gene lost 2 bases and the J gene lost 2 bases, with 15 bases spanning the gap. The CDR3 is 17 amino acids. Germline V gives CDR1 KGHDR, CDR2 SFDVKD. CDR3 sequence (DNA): TGTGCCACCAGTGATTCCGTACTAGGGAGAGCCTACAATGAGCAGTTCTTC. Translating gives CATSDSVLGRAYNEQFF.

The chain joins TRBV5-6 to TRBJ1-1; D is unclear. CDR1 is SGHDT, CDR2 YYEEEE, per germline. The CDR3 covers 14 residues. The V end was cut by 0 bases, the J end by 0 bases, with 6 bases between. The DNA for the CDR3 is TGTGCCAGCAGCTTGGGCCAGGTGAACACTGAAGCTTTCTTT. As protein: CASSLGQVNTEAFF.

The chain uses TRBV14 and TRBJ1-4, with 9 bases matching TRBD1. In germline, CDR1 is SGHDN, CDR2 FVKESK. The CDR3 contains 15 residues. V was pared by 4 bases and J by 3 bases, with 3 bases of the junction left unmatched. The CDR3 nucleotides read TGTGCCAGCAGCCTTTACAGGGGGCCTAATGAAAAACTGTTTTTT. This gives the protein CASSLYRGPNEKLFF.

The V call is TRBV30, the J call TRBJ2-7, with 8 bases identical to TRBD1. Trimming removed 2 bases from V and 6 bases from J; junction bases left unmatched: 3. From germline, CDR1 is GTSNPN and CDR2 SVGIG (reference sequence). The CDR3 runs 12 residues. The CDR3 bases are TGTGCCTGGAGTCCCGGGACAGGCGAGCAGTACTTC. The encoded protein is CAWSPGTGEQYF.

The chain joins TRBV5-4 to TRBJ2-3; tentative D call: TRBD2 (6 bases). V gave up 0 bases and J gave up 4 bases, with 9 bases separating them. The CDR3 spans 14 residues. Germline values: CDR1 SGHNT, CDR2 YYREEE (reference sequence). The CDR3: CASSLGGESDTQYF. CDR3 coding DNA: TGTGCCAGCAGCTTGGGGGGGGAATCAGATACGCAGTATTTT.

Here the CDR3 reads CASSQAVRTDTQYF. DNA for the CDR3: TGTGCCAGCAGCCAAGCGGTTAGAACAGATACGCAGTATTTT. The chain joins TRBV3-1 (or the pseudogene TRBV3-2) to TRBJ2-3; D unclear. V was cut by 1 base and J by 3 bases, with 8 bases left in between. The CDR3 length is 14 residues. The germline V gene has CDR1 LGHDT and CDR2 YNNKEL (reference sequence).

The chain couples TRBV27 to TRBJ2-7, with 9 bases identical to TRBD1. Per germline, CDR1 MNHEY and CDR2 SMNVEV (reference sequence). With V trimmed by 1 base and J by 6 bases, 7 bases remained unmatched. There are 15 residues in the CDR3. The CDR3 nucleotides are TGTGCCAGCAGTTTATGGGGAACAGGGGGCGGCGAGCAGTACTTC. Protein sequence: CASSLWGTGGGEQYF.

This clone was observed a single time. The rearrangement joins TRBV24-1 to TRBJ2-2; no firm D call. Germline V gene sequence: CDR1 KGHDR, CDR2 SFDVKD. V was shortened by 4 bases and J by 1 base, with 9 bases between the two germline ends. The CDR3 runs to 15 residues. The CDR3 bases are TGTGCCACCAGTGACAGATCACGGAACACCGGGGAGCTGTTTTTT. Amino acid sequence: CATSDRSRNTGELFF.

Here the CDR3 reads CASSLTGLNSPLHF. The CDR3 DNA reads as TGTGCCAGCAGCTTGACAGGGCTCAATTCACCCCTCCACTTT. This rearrangement joins TRBV7-9 to TRBJ1-6, with TRBD1 matching 7 bases. The J segment lost 7 bases and the V segment lost 3 bases, leaving 3 bases of the junction unmatched. Looked up from germline, CDR1 is SEHNR and CDR2 is FQNEAQ (reference sequence). CDR3 size: 14 residues.

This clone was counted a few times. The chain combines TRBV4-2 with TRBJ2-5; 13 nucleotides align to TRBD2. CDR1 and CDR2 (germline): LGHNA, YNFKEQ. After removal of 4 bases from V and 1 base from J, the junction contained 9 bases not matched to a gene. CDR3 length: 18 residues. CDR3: CASSLTWTSGGPQETQYF. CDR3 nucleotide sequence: TGTGCCAGCAGCCTTACCTGGACTAGCGGGGGTCCCCAAGAGACCCAGTACTTC.

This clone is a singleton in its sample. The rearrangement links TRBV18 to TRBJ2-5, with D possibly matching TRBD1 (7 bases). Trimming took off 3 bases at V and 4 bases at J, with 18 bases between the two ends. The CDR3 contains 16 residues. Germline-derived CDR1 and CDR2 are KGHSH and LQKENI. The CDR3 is CASSPNRGGSGETQYF. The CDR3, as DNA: TGTGCCAGCTCACCCAACAGGGGAGGATCGGGAGAGACCCAGTACTTC.

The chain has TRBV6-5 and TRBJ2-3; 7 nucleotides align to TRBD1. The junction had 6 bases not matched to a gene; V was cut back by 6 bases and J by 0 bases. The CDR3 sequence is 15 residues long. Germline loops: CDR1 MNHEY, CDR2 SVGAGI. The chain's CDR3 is CASSRDRVSTDTQYF. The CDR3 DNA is TGTGCCAGCAGCCGAGACAGGGTGAGCACAGATACGCAGTATTTT.

In DNA, the CDR3 is TGTGCCAGCAGCTTAGGCAGCGGGCGAGGTCAGCCCCAGCATTTT. Amino acids: CASSLGSGRGQPQHF. The chain couples TRBV7-9 to TRBJ1-5; D is unresolved. Trimming took 1 base from V and 6 from J, leaving 13 bases between them. Per the germline V gene, CDR1 is SEHNR and CDR2 is FQNEAQ (reference sequence). The CDR3 runs to 15 residues.

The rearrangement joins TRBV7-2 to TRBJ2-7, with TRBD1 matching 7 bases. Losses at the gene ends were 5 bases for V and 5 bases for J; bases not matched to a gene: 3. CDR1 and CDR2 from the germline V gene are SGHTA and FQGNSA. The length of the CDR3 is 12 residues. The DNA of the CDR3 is TGTGCCAGCAGCCACGACAGGGACGAGCAGTACTTC. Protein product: CASSHDRDEQYF.

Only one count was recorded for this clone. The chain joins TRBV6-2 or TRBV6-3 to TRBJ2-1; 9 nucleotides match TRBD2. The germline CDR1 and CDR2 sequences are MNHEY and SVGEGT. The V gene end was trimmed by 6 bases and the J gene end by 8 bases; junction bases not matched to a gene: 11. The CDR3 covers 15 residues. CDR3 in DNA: TGTGCCAGCAGCCAACGGCGGGGGGGCCTGGATGAGCAGTTCTTC. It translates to CASSQRRGGLDEQFF.

The CDR3 DNA reads as TGTGCCAGCAGCCTGAAGGGACAGTCGGGGGAGACCCAGTACTTC. Translated, it gives CASSLKGQSGETQYF. The genes are TRBV28 and TRBJ2-5; 7 bases fit TRBD1. Germline CDR1 MDHEN, CDR2 SYDVKM. The CDR3 is made up of 15 amino acids. V dropped 6 bases and J dropped 5; count of bases not matched to a gene: 12. Full variable domain (outside the CDR3, taken from reference TRBV28 and TRBJ2-5): DVKVTQSSRYLVKRTGEKVFLECVQDMDHENMFWYRQDPGLGLRLIYFSYDVKMKEKGDIPEGYSVSREKKERFSLILESASTNQTSMYLCASSLKGQSGETQYFGPGTRLLVL.

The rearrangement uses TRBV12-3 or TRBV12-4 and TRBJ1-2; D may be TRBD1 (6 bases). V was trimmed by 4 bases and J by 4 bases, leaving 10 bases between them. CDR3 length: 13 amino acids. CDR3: CASSSIRGYGYTF. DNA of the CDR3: TGTGCCAGCAGTTCAATCAGGGGCTATGGCTACACCTTC.

The CDR3 DNA reads TGTGCCAGCAGCTTAGCCAGGGGTGGAGGCTACACCTTC. This translates into CASSLARGGGYTF. The chain has TRBV11-2 and TRBJ1-2, with a possible D match to TRBD1 (6 bases). Trimming left V 1 base short and J 8 bases short, with 11 bases between. CDR3 size: 13 residues. Per germline, CDR1 SGHAT and CDR2 FQNNGV.

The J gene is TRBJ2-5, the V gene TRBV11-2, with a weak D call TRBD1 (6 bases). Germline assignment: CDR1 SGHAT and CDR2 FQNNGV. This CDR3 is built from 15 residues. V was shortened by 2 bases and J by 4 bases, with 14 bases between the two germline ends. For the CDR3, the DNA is TGTGCCAGCAGCTTACTGAGCAGGGGACCAGAGACCCAGTACTTC. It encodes CASSLLSRGPETQYF.

As DNA, the CDR3 is TGTGCCAGCAGCCTTACAGGGGTGGACGAGCAGTACTTC. Its protein is CASSLTGVDEQYF. The V gene is TRBV11-2, the J gene TRBJ2-7; 7 bases are shared with TRBD1. This CDR3 has 13 amino acids. Trimming cost V 5 bases and J 5 bases; bases outside gene matches: 6. Germline assignment: CDR1 SGHAT and CDR2 FQNNGV.

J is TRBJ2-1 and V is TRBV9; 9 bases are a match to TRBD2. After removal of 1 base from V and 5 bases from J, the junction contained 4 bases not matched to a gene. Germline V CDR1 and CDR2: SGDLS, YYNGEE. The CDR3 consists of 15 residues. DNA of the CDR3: TGTGCCAGCAGCGTAACAAGCGGGGGGAACAATGAGCAGTTCTTC. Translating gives CASSVTSGGNNEQFF.

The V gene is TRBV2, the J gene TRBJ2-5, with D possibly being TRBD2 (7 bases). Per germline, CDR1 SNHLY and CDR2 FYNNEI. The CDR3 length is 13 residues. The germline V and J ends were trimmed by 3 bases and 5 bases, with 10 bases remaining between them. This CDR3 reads CASSDGRGETQYF. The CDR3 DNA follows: TGTGCCAGCAGTGATGGGAGGGGGGAGACCCAGTACTTC.

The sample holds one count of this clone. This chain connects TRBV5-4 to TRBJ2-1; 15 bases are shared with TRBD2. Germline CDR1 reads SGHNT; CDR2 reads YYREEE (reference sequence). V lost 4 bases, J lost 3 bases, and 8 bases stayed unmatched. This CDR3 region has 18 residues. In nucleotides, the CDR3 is TGTGCCAGCAGCGGGACTAGCGGGGGGCCTAAGGGCTACAATGAGCAGTTCTTC. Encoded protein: CASSGTSGGPKGYNEQFF.

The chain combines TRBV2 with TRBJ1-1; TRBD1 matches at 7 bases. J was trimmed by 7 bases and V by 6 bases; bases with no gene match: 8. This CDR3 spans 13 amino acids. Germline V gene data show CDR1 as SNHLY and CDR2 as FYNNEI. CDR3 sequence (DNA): TGTGCCAGCAGCATCCAACAGGGGCTTGAAGCTTTCTTT. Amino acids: CASSIQQGLEAFF.